This T cell receptor beta chain was recovered during a study of cytomegalovirus exposure and HLA in healthy donors. Profiling relied on immunoSEQ multiplex PCR, and the TCRdb table lists in-frame clones only, not all of them. The sample has about 130,000 clones; 85% to 90% are singletons. CDR3 size: 14 residues. The germline CDR1 and CDR2 sequences are LNHDA and SQIVND (reference sequence). V was pared by 5 bases and J by 2 bases, with 13 bases between. Study findings and constraints: Researchers catalogued 150 or so TCR beta chains as cytomegalovirus-associated.

This clone was found a few times. Antigen: not known. Separate from the approximately 670-subject first cohort was the approximately 110-subject validation cohort, to which the donors belonged. The sequence came from a woman in her twenties or thirties in good health and CMV-seropositive. The chain recombines TRBV19 with TRBJ2-7; D might be TRBD2 (5 bases). Material: PBMCs. This CDR3 reads CASSPEVWPYEQYF. The CDR3 DNA reads TGTGCCAGTAGTCCGGAGGTTTGGCCCTACGAGCAGTACTTC.